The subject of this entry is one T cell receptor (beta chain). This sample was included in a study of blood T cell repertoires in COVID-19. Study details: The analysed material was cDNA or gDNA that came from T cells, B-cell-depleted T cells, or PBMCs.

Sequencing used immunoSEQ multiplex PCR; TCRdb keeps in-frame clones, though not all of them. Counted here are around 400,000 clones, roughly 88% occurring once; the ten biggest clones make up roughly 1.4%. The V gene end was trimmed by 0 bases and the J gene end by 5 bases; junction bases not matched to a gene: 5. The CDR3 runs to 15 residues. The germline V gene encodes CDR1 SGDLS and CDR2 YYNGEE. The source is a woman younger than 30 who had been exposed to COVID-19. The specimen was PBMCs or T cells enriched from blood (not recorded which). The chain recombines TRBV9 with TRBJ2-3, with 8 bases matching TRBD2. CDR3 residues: CASSVAGGLGDTQYF. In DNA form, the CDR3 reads TGTGCCAGCAGCGTAGCGGGGGGGCTGGGAGATACGCAGTATTTT. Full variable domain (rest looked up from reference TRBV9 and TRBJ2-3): DSGVTQTPKHLITATGQRVTLRCSPRSGDLSVYWYQQSLDQGLQFLIQYYNGEERAKGNILERFSAQQFPDLHSELNLSSLELGDSALYFCASSVAGGLGDTQYFGPGTRLTVL.